The text below deals with one T cell receptor beta chain. These data belong to a study of blood T cell repertoires in COVID-19. Study in general: The study drew acute and convalescent COVID-19 samples from the United States, Italy and Spain.

The age range of participants was about 18 to 100 years, with residence in about two dozen US areas. The study assigned cohorts using participant-reported clinical history. Using immunoSEQ multiplex PCR, the repertoire was profiled, and TCRdb retains in-frame clones only, with some absent. The data hold 220,000 or so clones, with roughly 86% observed a single time. Sequencing input: PBMCs or T cells enriched from blood (not recorded which). This sequence was found in a woman between 45 and 65 years old who had recovered from COVID-19.

The CDR3 DNA follows: TGTGCCAGCAGTGAAGATGACAGCGCCCCCACAGATACGCAGTATTTT. Translating gives CASSEDDSAPTDTQYF. The chain joins TRBV6-1 to TRBJ2-3; D might be TRBD1 (5 bases). From germline, CDR1 is MNHNS and CDR2 SASEGT. CDR3 length: 16 residues. V lost 1 base, J lost 2 bases, and 13 bases lay in between.